What follows are 26 T cell receptor beta chains derived from one specimen sequenced in a study of tumor and adjacent non-tumor tissue in lung cancer. Three rounds of nested PCR, following a modified ARM-PCR protocol, produced the TCRbeta library. MiXCR, applied by TCRdb to the multiplex PCR reads, yields one record per CDR3 protein. The sample yields approximately 120,000 distinct CDR3 sequences, around three fifths seen once. This sample's RNA came from whole unsorted tissue. Sequenced material: lung tumor tissue. The receptors were gathered from a man aged 25-45 years with non-small cell lung cancer.

This clonotype was seen at least ten times. This rearrangement joins TRBV6-1 to TRBJ2-6, with a weak D call TRBD1 (6 bases). Per the germline V gene, CDR1 is MNHNS and CDR2 is SASEGT. The V and J ends lost 0 bases and 0 bases respectively, with 9 bases between them. The CDR3 totals 17 residues. The CDR3 reads CASSEALGGSGANVLTF. Here the CDR3 DNA reads TGTGCCAGCAGTGAAGCGCTAGGGGGCTCTGGGGCCAACGTCCTGACTTTC.

Ten or more counts support this clonotype. The chain recombines TRBV5-1 with TRBJ2-1, with TRBD2 matching over 11 bases. The CDR3 is made up of 16 amino acids. The germline V gene has CDR1 SGHRS and CDR2 YFSETQ. V dropped 4 bases and J dropped 7; count of bases not matched to a gene: 10. CDR3: CASSKGLAASFNEQFF. Written as DNA, the CDR3 is TGCGCCAGCAGCAAGGGACTAGCGGCCTCATTTAATGAGCAGTTCTTC.

About this clonotype itself: The final CDR3 position lacks the conserved phenylalanine or tryptophan, pointing to a likely read error. V usage is TRBV13 and J usage is TRBJ2-1; weak D call: TRBD2 (5 bases). The V end lost 5 bases, the J end lost 11 bases, and 13 bases lay between the germline ends. From germline, CDR1 is PRHDT and CDR2 FYEKMQ (reference sequence). CDR3 size: 12 residues. CDR3 coding DNA: TGTGCCAGCAGCCCAAGGCCGGGGAAGCAGTTCCTC. Translating gives CASSPRPGKQFL.

To note about this clonotype: This sequence may be a read error, since a much larger clone differs from it by one base. Here the CDR3 omits its conserved ending phenylalanine or tryptophan, so a read error is the likely source. The chain recombines TRBV20-1 with TRBJ2-3; 8 bases are shared with TRBD2. Germline V CDR1 and CDR2: DFQATT, SNEGSKA (reference sequence). Trimming took 1 base from V and 7 from J; bases not matched to a gene: 13. The CDR3 contains 16 residues. For the CDR3, the DNA is TGCAGTGCTAGAGCCTCTACGGGACTAGTTGTAAATACGCAGTATTCT. As protein: CSARASTGLVVNTQYS.

The chain recombines TRBV6-1 with TRBJ1-6, with 7 bases that match TRBD1. This CDR3 region has 15 residues. The V gene end was trimmed by 4 bases and the J gene end by 11 bases; junction bases not matched to a gene: 11. Germline CDR1 and CDR2: MNHNS and SASEGT. CDR3: CASSAQGMDSPPLHF. CDR3 DNA sequence: TGTGCCAGCAGTGCACAGGGGATGGATAGTCCACCCCTCCACTTT.

To note about this clonotype: Since the CDR3 does not end with the conserved phenylalanine or tryptophan, this likely comes from a read error. The genes are TRBV20-1 and TRBJ1-6; D is unclear. The CDR3 length is 16 residues. The V gene's germline CDR1 is DFQATT and CDR2 SNEGSKA (reference sequence). The ends were cut back, 2 bases at V and 8 bases at J, with 19 bases in the middle. Here the CDR3 reads CSARPTVPPQYSPLHY. The CDR3 DNA reads as TGCAGTGCTAGACCCACGGTTCCGCCCCAATATTCACCCCTCCACTAT.

This clonotype appeared once. A read error may explain this, as a much larger clone is one base away. Given the absence of the conserved phenylalanine or tryptophan at the CDR3 end, a read error is likely. The chain has TRBV5-5 and TRBJ2-7, with a possible D match to TRBD1 (5 bases). Trimming cost V 4 bases and J 3 bases, with 17 bases left between them. The CDR3 runs to 15 residues. The germline V gene encodes CDR1 SGHKS and CDR2 YYEKEE (reference sequence). Here the CDR3 reads CASSPSAGLVYEQYS. The CDR3 DNA follows: TGTGCCAGCAGCCCCTCGGCAGGGCTAGTCTACGAGCAGTACTCC.

This clonotype was detected many times. This sequence joins TRBV6-5 and TRBJ1-1; TRBD1 might be the D (5 bases). This CDR3 spans 14 amino acids. Deletions cut 7 bases from V and 0 bases from J, with 12 bases between. CDR1 and CDR2 (germline): MNHEY, SVGAGI. DNA of the CDR3: TGTGCCAGCACCGAGACAGCCATGAACACTGAAGCTTTCTTT. Protein product: CASTETAMNTEAFF.

In regard to this clonotype: It is likely a read error, because the conserved phenylalanine at the end of the CDR3 is missing. The chain couples TRBV5-6 to TRBJ2-1; maybe TRBD1 (5 bases). Germline V gene lookup returns CDR1 SGHDT and CDR2 YYEEEE. The CDR3 contains 16 residues. The CDR3 DNA is TGTGTCAGCAGCCTTAGACAGAGTCGCTCCTACAATGAGCAGTTCTCC. This translates into CVSSLRQSRSYNEQFS.

In the case of this clonotype: The junction differs from germline at one of its ends, possibly a read error. The chain couples TRBV28 to TRBJ2-5; D is undetermined. CDR3 length: 10 residues. Germline V gene lookup returns CDR1 MDHEN and CDR2 SYDVKM. The CDR3 is CASSRESQYF. CDR3 nucleotides: TGCGCCAGCAGCCGAGAGTCCCAGTACTTT.

This clonotype was picked up a small number of times. A much bigger clone sits one base away, suggesting this may be a read error. V usage is TRBV20-1 and J usage is TRBJ1-1; 7 nucleotides agree with TRBD1. The CDR3 extends over 12 amino acids. Germline assignment: CDR1 DFQATT and CDR2 SNEGSKA (reference sequence). The CDR3 nucleotides read TGCAGTGCTAGACAGGGGGGCACTGAAGGTTTCTTT. The encoded protein is CSARQGGTEGFF.

As to this clonotype: A much larger clone differs by one base, so this may be a read error. It is unclear where the CDR3 begins or ends on the DNA, so no DNA is shown, and the CDR3 is as TCRdb lists it. The chain employs TRBV12-3 or TRBV12-4 and TRBJ2-3. Both ends counted, the CDR3 spans 14 residues. The CDR3 here is CASSFGQGTDTEYF.

Comments on this clonotype: Its ends do not fully match the called genes, so a read error is possible. This rearrangement joins TRBV6-2 or TRBV6-3 to TRBJ2-7; 8 nucleotides align to TRBD1. The germline V gene encodes CDR1 MNHEY and CDR2 SVGEGT. This CDR3 has 15 amino acids. Here the CDR3 DNA reads TGTGCCAGCAGTTACGCCAGGACAGGGTCCAACGAACAGTACTTC. Residues: CASSYARTGSNEQYF.

The chain has TRBV6-1 and TRBJ1-1; 12 positions match TRBD1. The CDR3 sequence is 17 residues long. Germline loops: CDR1 MNHNS, CDR2 SASEGT. V was pared by 2 bases and J by 1 base, with 5 bases of the junction left unmatched. CDR3 coding DNA: TGTGCCAGCAGTGAATGGGGACAGGGGGCAGCGAACACTGAAGCTTTCTTT. This codes for CASSEWGQGAANTEAFF.

On this clonotype: Mismatch with germline at one junction end may stem from a read error. The J gene is TRBJ2-1, the V gene TRBV11-1, with D unresolved. CDR1 is SGHAT, CDR2 FQDESV, per germline (reference sequence). The CDR3 contains 13 residues. The CDR3 here is CANSFGPHNEQFF. The CDR3, as DNA: TGTGCCAACAGCTTCGGACCGCACAACGAGCAGTTCTTC.

This clonotype was seen many times. This chain uses TRBV5-1 with TRBJ2-2, with D unclear. Trimming took off 0 bases at V and 6 bases at J, with 9 bases between the two ends. The V gene's germline CDR1 is SGHRS and CDR2 YFSETQ. This CDR3 has 14 amino acids. The CDR3 loop is CASSLDVLAGELFF. CDR3 nucleotide sequence: TGCGCCAGCAGCTTGGACGTCTTGGCCGGGGAGCTGTTTTTT.

As to this clonotype: A much bigger clone sits one base away, suggesting this may be a read error. The gene calls are TRBV6-2 or TRBV6-3 and TRBJ2-5; the match to TRBD1 covers 11 bases. Germline V gene lookup returns CDR1 MNHEY and CDR2 SVGEGT. This CDR3 comprises 13 residues. DNA for the CDR3: TGTGCCAGCACCGGACAGGGGGCGAAGACCGAGTACTTC. Translation: CASTGQGAKTEYF.

The V call is TRBV4-2, the J call TRBJ2-7; 8 positions agree with TRBD2. Germline CDR1 is LGHNA and CDR2 is YNFKEQ. The CDR3 covers 16 residues. The ends lost 4 bases at V and 6 bases at J; junction bases unmatched: 14. The CDR3 nucleotides read TGTGCCAGCAGCCGAGAAGCAACTAGCGGAGGAGTCGAGCAGTACTTC. Translating it yields CASSREATSGGVEQYF.

The chain employs TRBV6-2 or TRBV6-3 and TRBJ2-3, with D maybe TRBD2 (6 bases). Germline V lookup: CDR1 MNHEY, CDR2 SVGEGT. This CDR3 is built from 17 residues. Deletions cut 10 bases from V and 6 bases from J, with 29 bases between. CDR3: CANSYPPLAGKGDTQYF. In nucleotides, the CDR3 is TGTGCCAACAGCTACCCCCCTCTGGCGGGGAAAGGTGATACGCAGTATTTT.

Note on this clonotype: Possible read error: a much larger clone is one base away. The J gene is TRBJ2-7, the V gene TRBV6-2 or TRBV6-3, with 9 bases identical to TRBD1. The germline CDR1 and CDR2 sequences are MNHEY and SVGEGT. The CDR3 has 17 amino acids. The junction had 15 bases not matched to a gene; V was cut back by 5 bases and J by 4 bases. The CDR3 nucleotides are TGTGCCAGCAGTCCACATACAGGGGGCGGGAATCGATACGAGCAGTACTTC. This translates into CASSPHTGGGNRYEQYF.

The chain carries TRBV11-2 and TRBJ1-2; 8 bases are shared with TRBD1. In germline, CDR1 is SGHAT, CDR2 FQNNGV. The V gene end was trimmed by 3 bases and the J gene end by 13 bases; junction bases not matched to a gene: 19. There are 16 residues in the CDR3. For the CDR3, the DNA is TGTGCCAGCAGCTTGGGTGGGACAGGAGGCCTCTATCCCTGCACCTTC. Its translation is CASSLGGTGGLYPCTF.

The chain has TRBV11-1 and TRBJ2-1, with D tentatively TRBD1 (5 bases). Germline V gene lookup returns CDR1 SGHAT and CDR2 FQDESV (reference sequence). V lost 9 bases, J lost 16 bases, and 19 bases lay in between. The CDR3 contains 11 residues. CDR3 sequence (DNA): TGTGCCAGGAGGACCGACAGACCACTATTCTTC. Residues: CARRTDRPLFF. The variable domain in full, with the rest retrieved from reference TRBV11-1 and TRBJ2-1, is EAEVAQSPRYKITEKSQAVAFWCDPISGHATLYWYRQILGQGPELLVQFQDESVVDDSQLPKDRFSAERLKGVDSTLKIQPAELGDSAMYLCARRTDRPLFFGPGTRLTVL.

This clonotype is classed as medium-sized. V gene TRBV11-2 combines with J gene TRBJ2-1; perhaps TRBD1 as D (5 bases). The germline V gene has CDR1 SGHAT and CDR2 FQNNGV. With 4 bases removed from V and 6 bases from J, the gap between germline ends came to 16 bases. The CDR3 extends over 15 amino acids. This chain's CDR3 is CASSYRWTDGNEQFF. The CDR3 DNA follows: TGTGCCAGCAGCTACAGGTGGACCGACGGCAATGAGCAGTTCTTC.

With regard to this clonotype: A junction boundary mismatches the germline segment, possibly from a read error. For the CDR3, the DNA is TGTGCCAACAGCATACGGACAGGGACCGGGGAGCTGTTTTTT. Protein: CANSIRTGTGELFF. The V call is TRBV11-2, the J call TRBJ2-2; 8 bases fit TRBD1. Looked up from germline, CDR1 is SGHAT and CDR2 is FQNNGV. There are 14 residues in the CDR3.

This clonotype was seen only a few times. V usage is TRBV4-1 and J usage is TRBJ1-1; tentatively, D is TRBD1 (5 bases). V was clipped by 4 bases and J by 4 bases, with 13 bases between them. This CDR3 has 14 amino acids. Germline assignment: CDR1 MGHRA and CDR2 YSYEKL. This CDR3 is CASSRTRDSTEAFF. The CDR3 DNA follows: TGCGCCAGCAGCCGGACAAGGGATTCCACTGAAGCTTTCTTT.

The CDR3 is CASSQHPHSGGTHNEQFF. The CDR3 DNA reads TGTGCCAGCAGCCAACACCCTCATAGCGGGGGGACTCACAATGAGCAGTTCTTC. The chain combines TRBV4-2 with TRBJ2-1, with 10 bases identical to TRBD2. Germline trimming cut 2 bases from V and 5 bases from J; bases unmatched to any gene: 12. From germline, CDR1 is LGHNA and CDR2 YNFKEQ. The CDR3 runs 18 residues.